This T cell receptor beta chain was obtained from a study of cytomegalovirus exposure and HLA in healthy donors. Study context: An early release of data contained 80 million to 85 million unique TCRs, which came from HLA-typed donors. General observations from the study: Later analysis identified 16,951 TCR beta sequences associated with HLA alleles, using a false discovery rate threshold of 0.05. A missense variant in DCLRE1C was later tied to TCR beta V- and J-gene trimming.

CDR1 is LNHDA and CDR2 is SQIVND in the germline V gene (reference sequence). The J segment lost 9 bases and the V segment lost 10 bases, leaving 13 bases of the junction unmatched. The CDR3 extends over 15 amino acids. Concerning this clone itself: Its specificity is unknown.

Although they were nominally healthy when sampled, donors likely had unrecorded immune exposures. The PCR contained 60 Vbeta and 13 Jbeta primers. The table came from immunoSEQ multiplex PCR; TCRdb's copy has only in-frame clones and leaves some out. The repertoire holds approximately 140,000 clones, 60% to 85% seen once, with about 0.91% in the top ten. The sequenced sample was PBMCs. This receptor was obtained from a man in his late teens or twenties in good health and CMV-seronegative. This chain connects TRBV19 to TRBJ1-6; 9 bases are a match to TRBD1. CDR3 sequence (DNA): TGTGCCACCGACCCCGGGACAGGGAATAGTTCACCCCTCCACTTT. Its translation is CATDPGTGNSSPLHF.